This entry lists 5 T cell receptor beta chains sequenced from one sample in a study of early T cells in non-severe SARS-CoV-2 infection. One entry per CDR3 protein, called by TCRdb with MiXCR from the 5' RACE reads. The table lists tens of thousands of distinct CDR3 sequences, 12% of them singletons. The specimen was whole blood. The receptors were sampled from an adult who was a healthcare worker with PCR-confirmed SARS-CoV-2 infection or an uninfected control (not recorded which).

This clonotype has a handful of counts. The CDR3 DNA reads TGTGCCAGCAGCTTAGCACGACTAGCGGGAGTGTCTGAGCAGTTCTTC. Translated: CASSLARLAGVSEQFF. The chain combines TRBV7-2 with TRBJ2-1; 12 positions match TRBD2. Per the germline V gene, CDR1 is SGHTA and CDR2 is FQGNSA. The CDR3 loop spans 16 amino acids. With V trimmed by 0 bases and J by 9 bases, 6 bases remained unmatched.

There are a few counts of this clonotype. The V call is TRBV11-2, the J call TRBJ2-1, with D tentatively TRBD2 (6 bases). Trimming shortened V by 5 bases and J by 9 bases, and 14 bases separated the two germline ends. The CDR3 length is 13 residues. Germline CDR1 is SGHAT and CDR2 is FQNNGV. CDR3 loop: CASSHALGGEQFF. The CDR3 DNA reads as TGTGCCAGCAGCCATGCCCTGGGGGGTGAGCAGTTCTTC.

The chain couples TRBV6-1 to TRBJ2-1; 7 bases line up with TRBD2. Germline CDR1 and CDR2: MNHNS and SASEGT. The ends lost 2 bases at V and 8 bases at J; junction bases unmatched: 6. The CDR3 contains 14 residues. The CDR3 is CASSENWGGYEQFF. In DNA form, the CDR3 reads TGTGCCAGCAGTGAAAATTGGGGGGGGTATGAGCAGTTCTTC.

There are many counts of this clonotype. The CDR3 here is CASSRTVNQPQHF. The CDR3, as DNA: TGTGCCAGCAGTCGGACAGTAAATCAGCCCCAGCATTTT. The chain recombines TRBV28 with TRBJ1-5, with D perhaps matching TRBD1 (6 bases). The germline V gene has CDR1 MDHEN and CDR2 SYDVKM. V lost 5 bases and J 4 bases, leaving 9 bases between the germline ends. This CDR3 is built from 13 residues.

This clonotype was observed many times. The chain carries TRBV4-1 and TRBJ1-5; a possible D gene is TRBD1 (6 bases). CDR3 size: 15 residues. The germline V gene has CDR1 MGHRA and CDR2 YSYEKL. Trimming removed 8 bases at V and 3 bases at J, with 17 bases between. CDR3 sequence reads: CASSERGQFNQPQHF. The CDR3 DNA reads TGCGCCAGCTCCGAGAGAGGACAGTTCAATCAGCCCCAGCATTTT.